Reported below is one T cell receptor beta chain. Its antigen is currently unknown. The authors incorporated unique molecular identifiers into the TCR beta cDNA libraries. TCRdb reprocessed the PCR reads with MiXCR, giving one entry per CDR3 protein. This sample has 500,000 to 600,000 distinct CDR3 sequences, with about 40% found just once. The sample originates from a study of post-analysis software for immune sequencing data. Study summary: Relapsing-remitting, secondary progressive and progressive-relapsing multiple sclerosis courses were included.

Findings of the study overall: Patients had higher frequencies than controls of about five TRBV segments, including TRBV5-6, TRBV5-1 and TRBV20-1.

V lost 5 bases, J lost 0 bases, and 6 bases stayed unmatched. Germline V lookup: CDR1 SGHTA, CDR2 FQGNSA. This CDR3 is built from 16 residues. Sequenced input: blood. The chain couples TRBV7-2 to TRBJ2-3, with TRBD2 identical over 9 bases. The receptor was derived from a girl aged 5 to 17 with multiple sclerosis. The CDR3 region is CASSDSGTSSTDTQYF. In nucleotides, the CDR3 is TGTGCCAGCAGCGATTCCGGGACTAGCAGCACAGATACGCAGTATTTT.